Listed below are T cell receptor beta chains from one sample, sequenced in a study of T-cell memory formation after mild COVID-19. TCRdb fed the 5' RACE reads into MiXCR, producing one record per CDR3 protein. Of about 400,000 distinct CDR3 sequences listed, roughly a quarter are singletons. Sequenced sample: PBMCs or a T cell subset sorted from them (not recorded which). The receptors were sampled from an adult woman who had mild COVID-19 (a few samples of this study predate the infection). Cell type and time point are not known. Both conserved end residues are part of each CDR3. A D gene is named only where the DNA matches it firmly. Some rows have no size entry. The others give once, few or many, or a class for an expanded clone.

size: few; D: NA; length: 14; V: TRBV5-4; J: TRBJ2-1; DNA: TGTGCCAGCAGCTTGTTGGGCAGATACAATGAGCAGTTCTTC; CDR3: CASSLLGRYNEQFF
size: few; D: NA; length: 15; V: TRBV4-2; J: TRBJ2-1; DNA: TGTGCCAGCAGCCAAGATCTTGTGGAATACAATGAGCAGTTCTTC; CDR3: CASSQDLVEYNEQFF
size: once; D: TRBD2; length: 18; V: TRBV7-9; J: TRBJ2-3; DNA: TGTGCCAGCAGCTTACTAGCGGGAGATCTCGTTAGCACAGATACGCAGTATTTT; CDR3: CASSLLAGDLVSTDTQYF
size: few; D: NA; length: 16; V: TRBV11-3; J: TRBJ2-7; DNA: TGTGCCAGCAGTCACCCTTCGGTTCAACTCTCCTACGAGCAGTACTTC; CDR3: CASSHPSVQLSYEQYF
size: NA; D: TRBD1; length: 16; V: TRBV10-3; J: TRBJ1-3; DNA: TGTGCCATCAGTCTGGGACAGGCGTCCTCTGGAAACACCATATATTTT; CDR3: CAISLGQASSGNTIYF
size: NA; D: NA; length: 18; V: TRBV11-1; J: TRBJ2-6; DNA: TGTGCCAGCAGCTTAGGAGAGAGGGGCCTATCTGGGGCCAACGTCCTGACTTTC; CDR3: CASSLGERGLSGANVLTF
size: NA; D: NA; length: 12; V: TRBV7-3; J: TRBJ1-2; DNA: TGTGCCAGCAGCCCGGGTTCCGGGGGCTACACCTTC; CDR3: CASSPGSGGYTF
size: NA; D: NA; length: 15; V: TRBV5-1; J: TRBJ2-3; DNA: TGCGCCAGCAGCCCCCTGTCCGGCGGCGGGGCCACGCAGTATTTT; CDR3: CASSPLSGGGATQYF
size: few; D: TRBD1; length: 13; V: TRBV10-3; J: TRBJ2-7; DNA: TGTGCCATCAGCGGGTCGACAGGGGACGAGCAGTACTTC; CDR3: CAISGSTGDEQYF
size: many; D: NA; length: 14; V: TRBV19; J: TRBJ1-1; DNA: TGTGCCAGTAGTGTGGCCTCGGGTGTTCCTGAAGCTTTCTTT; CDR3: CASSVASGVPEAFF
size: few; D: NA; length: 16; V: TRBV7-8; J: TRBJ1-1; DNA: TGTGCCAGCAACCCAGGGCAGGGCCCTATGAACACTGAAGCTTTCTTT; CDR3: CASNPGQGPMNTEAFF
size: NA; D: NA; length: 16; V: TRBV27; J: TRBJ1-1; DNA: TGTGCCAGCAGTCTGATTAGCGGGGGCCCGGGCACTGAAGCTTTCTTT; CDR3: CASSLISGGPGTEAFF
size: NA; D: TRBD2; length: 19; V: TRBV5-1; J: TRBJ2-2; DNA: TGCGCCAGCAGCTTACGACTAGCGGGGGGGAAAACGGAGCCCCGGGAGCTGTTTTTT; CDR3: CASSLRLAGGKTEPRELFF
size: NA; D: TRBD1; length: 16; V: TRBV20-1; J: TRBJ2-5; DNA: TGCAGTGCTAGAGATCGACCGGGACAGATACAAGAGACCCAGTACTTC; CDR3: CSARDRPGQIQETQYF
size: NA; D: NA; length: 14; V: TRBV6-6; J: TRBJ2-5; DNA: TGTGCCAGCAGTTACTCCGGTGGGGTAGAGACCCAGTACTTC; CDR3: CASSYSGGVETQYF
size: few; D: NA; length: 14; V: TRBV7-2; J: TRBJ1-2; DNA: TGTGCCAGCAGCTTAGCGGGGACGGACTATGGCTACACCTTC; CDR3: CASSLAGTDYGYTF
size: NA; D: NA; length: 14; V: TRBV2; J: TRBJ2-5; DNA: TGTGCCAGCAGTTTGGGACTCCCCGGGGAGACCCAGTACTTC; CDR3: CASSLGLPGETQYF